The 29 T cell receptor beta chains listed next were all sequenced from one sample in a study of spatial heterogeneity in lung cancer. Whole-study results and caveats: Higher tumor mutation counts went along with higher counts of expanded intratumoral alpha and beta TCRs.

MiXCR was run by TCRdb on the 5' RACE reads, yielding one entry per CDR3 protein. The table lists approximately 25,000 distinct CDR3 sequences, roughly 8.3% of them singletons. Time point: sample taken at primary tumor resection. The antigens for these receptors are not known. The specimen comprised lung tumor tissue, sampled at surgery. These receptors all stem from a male donor with early-stage non-small cell lung cancer.

This clonotype was counted many times. This chain connects TRBV28 to TRBJ2-1; tentatively, D is TRBD2 (6 bases). The V and J ends lost 3 bases and 5 bases respectively, with 14 bases between them. This CDR3 spans 15 amino acids. The germline V gene encodes CDR1 MDHEN and CDR2 SYDVKM. The CDR3 DNA reads as TGTGCCAGCAGTTTTCTGGGGGGAACGGACAATGAGCAGTTCTTC. Translating it yields CASSFLGGTDNEQFF.

This clonotype was recorded many times. The chain couples TRBV15 to TRBJ2-7, with D perhaps TRBD1 or TRBD2 (5 bases each). The CDR3 sequence is 13 residues long. The V end was cut by 4 bases, the J end by 3 bases, with 10 bases between. Germline assignment: CDR1 LNHNV and CDR2 YYDKDF (reference sequence). CDR3 protein: CATSTRGHYEQYF. The DNA for the CDR3 is TGTGCCACCAGCACCCGGGGCCACTACGAGCAGTACTTC.

This clonotype is medium-sized in the sample. This chain joins TRBV7-3 and TRBJ1-1; D gene ambiguous. CDR1 SGHTA and CDR2 FQGTGA come from the germline V gene. CDR3 length: 13 residues. V was trimmed by 5 bases and J by 3 bases, leaving 10 bases between them. CDR3 region: CASSPHSDTEAFF. Written as DNA, the CDR3 is TGTGCCAGCAGCCCGCACAGCGACACTGAAGCTTTCTTT.

This clonotype was found many times. V and J are TRBV7-8 and TRBJ2-1; the D gene is possibly TRBD1 (6 bases). Germline V lookup: CDR1 SGHVS, CDR2 FQNEAQ. The CDR3 runs 14 residues. V gave up 5 bases and J gave up 4 bases, with 12 bases separating them. CDR3 nucleotides: TGTGCCAGCAGCCAATGGACAGCGTACAATGAGCAGTTCTTC. Translated, it gives CASSQWTAYNEQFF. The variable domain in full, completed from reference TRBV7-8 and TRBJ2-1, reads GAGVSQSPRYKVAKRGQDVALRCDPISGHVSLFWYQQALGQGPEFLTYFQNEAQLDKSGLPSDRFFAERPEGSVSTLKIQRTQQEDSAVYLCASSQWTAYNEQFFGPGTRLTVL.

This clonotype showed up many times. This chain joins TRBV7-6 and TRBJ2-5; weak D call: TRBD2 (6 bases). Germline CDR1 and CDR2: SGHVS and FNYEAQ. The V gene lost 5 bases and the J gene lost 1 base, with 8 bases spanning the gap. The CDR3 runs 13 residues. The CDR3 DNA follows: TGTGCCAGCAGCCGCGGGATCCAAGAGACCCAGTACTTC. Protein sequence: CASSRGIQETQYF.

V is TRBV20-1 and J is TRBJ1-2; D may be TRBD1 (5 bases). Deletions cut 4 bases from V and 2 bases from J, with 8 bases between. CDR1 is DFQATT and CDR2 is SNEGSKA in the germline V gene (reference sequence). The CDR3 runs to 12 residues. The CDR3 nucleotides read TGCAGTGCTAAGGGACGCAACTATGGCTACACCTTC. Its protein is CSAKGRNYGYTF.

This clonotype was recorded many times. The rearrangement joins TRBV28 to TRBJ2-7; D is possibly TRBD1 or TRBD2 (6 bases each). The germline V gene encodes CDR1 MDHEN and CDR2 SYDVKM. V lost 6 bases and J 3 bases, leaving 15 bases between the germline ends. The CDR3 consists of 14 residues. The CDR3 sequence: CASSRRDTDYEQYF. Written as DNA, the CDR3 is TGTGCCAGCAGCAGGCGGGACACGGACTACGAGCAGTACTTC.

This chain joins TRBV28 and TRBJ1-4, with D uncertain. The V end lost 2 bases, the J end lost 4 bases, and 8 bases lay between the germline ends. The germline V gene encodes CDR1 MDHEN and CDR2 SYDVKM. CDR3 length equals 14 residues. This chain's CDR3 is CASSLGGDNEKLFF. The CDR3, as DNA: TGTGCCAGCAGTTTAGGCGGGGATAATGAAAAACTGTTTTTT.

The V gene is TRBV6-1, the J gene TRBJ1-1; no clear D. The germline V and J ends were trimmed by 6 bases and 5 bases, with 13 bases remaining between them. The CDR3 extends over 13 amino acids. CDR1 MNHNS and CDR2 SASEGT come from the germline V gene. CDR3 in DNA: TGTGCCAGCAGCGCCGAAAGTAGGACTGAAGCTTTCTTT. It translates to CASSAESRTEAFF.

The chain is built from TRBV7-9 and TRBJ1-2; a possible D gene is TRBD1 (6 bases). CDR1 is SEHNR, CDR2 FQNEAQ, per germline (reference sequence). The CDR3 covers 14 residues. V was clipped by 5 bases and J by 4 bases, with 14 bases between them. CDR3 DNA: TGTGCCAGCAGCGCGTACAGGGAGGCCTATGGCTACACCTTC. Translated: CASSAYREAYGYTF.

The chain recombines TRBV6-2 or TRBV6-3 with TRBJ2-1; D is possibly TRBD1 (6 bases). From germline, CDR1 is MNHEY and CDR2 SVGEGT. The CDR3 runs 16 residues. Trimming pared 2 bases from V and 0 bases from J, leaving 11 bases between. The CDR3 here is CASSYGLRGSYNEQFF. CDR3 DNA: TGTGCCAGCAGTTACGGGCTCAGGGGCTCCTACAATGAGCAGTTCTTC.

The rearrangement joins TRBV5-1 to TRBJ1-2; D possibly corresponds to TRBD1 (5 bases). Germline V gene lookup returns CDR1 SGHRS and CDR2 YFSETQ. The V and J ends lost 3 bases and 3 bases respectively, with 18 bases between them. The CDR3 is 16 amino acids. This CDR3 reads CASSSTPGTVDYGYTF. Here the CDR3 DNA reads TGCGCCAGCAGCTCAACCCCCGGGACGGTTGACTATGGCTACACCTTC.

This clonotype has more than one count but fewer than ten. The chain employs TRBV20-1 and TRBJ2-5; no reliable D call. Trimming took 3 bases from V and 5 from J, leaving 13 bases between them. Germline V gene lookup returns CDR1 DFQATT and CDR2 SNEGSKA (reference sequence). This CDR3 comprises 13 residues. CDR3 residues: CSARGPNSETQYF. The CDR3 region has the DNA TGCAGTGCTAGGGGCCCGAATTCGGAGACCCAGTACTTC.

Ten or more counts support this clonotype. This chain connects TRBV20-1 to TRBJ2-7, with 11 bases aligning to TRBD2. V trimming: 2 bases; J trimming: 3 bases; junction bases outside the gene matches: 6. This CDR3 has 15 residues. Germline CDR1 reads DFQATT; CDR2 reads SNEGSKA (reference sequence). The CDR3 nucleotides are TGCAGTGCTAGAACTAGCGGGGGCGGCGACTACGAGCAGTACTTC. Amino acid sequence: CSARTSGGGDYEQYF.

Ten or more counts support this clonotype. The genes are TRBV5-1 and TRBJ1-1; D may be TRBD1 (5 bases). This CDR3 is built from 14 residues. Trimming cost V 0 bases and J 2 bases, with 8 bases left between them. The germline V gene has CDR1 SGHRS and CDR2 YFSETQ. CDR3 loop: CASSLDQGNTEAFF. CDR3 DNA sequence: TGCGCCAGCAGCTTGGATCAGGGAAACACTGAAGCTTTCTTT.

This clonotype has ten or more counts. The chain combines TRBV5-6 with TRBJ2-1, with D possibly being TRBD1 (7 bases). This CDR3 contains 15 residues. Per the germline V gene, CDR1 is SGHDT and CDR2 is YYEEEE. The V and J ends lost 0 bases and 4 bases respectively, with 11 bases between them. This chain's CDR3 is CASSLAGGFYNEQFF. The CDR3 nucleotides read TGTGCCAGCAGCTTGGCAGGGGGGTTTTACAATGAGCAGTTCTTC. The variable domain in full, with the rest retrieved from reference TRBV5-6 and TRBJ2-1, is DAGVTQSPTHLIKTRGQQVTLRCSPKSGHDTVSWYQQALGQGPQFIFQYYEEEERQRGNFPDRFSGHQFPNYSSELNVNALLLGDSALYLCASSLAGGFYNEQFFGPGTRLTVL.

This clonotype was seen a handful of times. The V call is TRBV29-1, the J call TRBJ2-5, with 7 positions matching TRBD1. Germline V gene lookup returns CDR1 SQVTM and CDR2 ANQGSEA. J gave up 5 bases and V 1 base, and 10 bases lay outside the gene matches. This CDR3 has 15 residues. This chain's CDR3 is CSVEAIVDREETQYF. CDR3 coding DNA: TGCAGCGTTGAAGCCATCGTCGACAGGGAGGAGACCCAGTACTTC. Combining the CDR3 with reference TRBV29-1 and TRBJ2-5 gives the whole variable domain SAVISQKPSRDICQRGTSLTIQCQVDSQVTMMFWYRQQPGQSLTLIATANQGSEATYESGFVIDKFPISRPNLTFSTLTVSNMSPEDSSIYLCSVEAIVDREETQYFGPGTRLLVL.

This chain uses TRBV15 with TRBJ1-4; 10 nucleotides agree with TRBD1. The CDR3 consists of 14 residues. CDR1 is LNHNV, CDR2 YYDKDF, per germline (reference sequence). The trim removed 3 bases at V and 8 bases at J, leaving 3 bases unmatched. CDR3: CATSRGQGREKLFF. In DNA, the CDR3 is TGTGCCACCAGCAGGGGACAGGGGCGAGAAAAACTGTTTTTT.

This clonotype was observed a handful of times. This chain uses TRBV12-3 or TRBV12-4 with TRBJ2-1, with 10 bases identical to TRBD2. CDR3 length: 15 amino acids. V shed 7 bases and J 10 bases; nucleotides not matched to a gene: 13. The CDR3 loop is CASKTGTSVIGEQFF. CDR3 in DNA: TGTGCCAGCAAAACCGGGACTAGCGTCATTGGGGAGCAGTTCTTC.

This clonotype was counted at least ten times. The chain employs TRBV18 and TRBJ2-7, with unresolved D. The CDR3 covers 12 residues. Trimming shortened V by 2 bases and J by 6 bases, and 8 bases separated the two germline ends. The germline V gene encodes CDR1 KGHSH and CDR2 LQKENI. In DNA, the CDR3 is TGTGCCAGCTCACCAACGACGGGCGAGCAGTACTTC. Encoded protein: CASSPTTGEQYF.

This sequence joins TRBV6-6 and TRBJ1-1, with D perhaps TRBD1 (6 bases). Between the trimmed V and J ends, which lost 5 bases and 1 base, there was a span of 14 bases. This CDR3 has 15 amino acids. Germline values: CDR1 MNHNY, CDR2 SVGAGI (reference sequence). The CDR3 is CASSRPDRPNTEAFF. In DNA form, the CDR3 reads TGTGCCAGCAGTCGCCCCGACAGGCCGAACACTGAAGCTTTCTTT.

There are many counts of this clonotype. The V call is TRBV11-2, the J call TRBJ1-6, with 10 bases fitting TRBD1. Germline V gene data show CDR1 as SGHAT and CDR2 as FQNNGV. V was pared by 5 bases and J by 5 bases, with 6 bases of the junction left unmatched. The CDR3 sequence is 16 residues long. The CDR3 DNA is TGTGCCAGCAGCAAGACAGGGGGCAACGATAATTCACCCCTCCACTTT. Translated: CASSKTGGNDNSPLHF.

The CDR3 DNA is TGTGCCAGCAGTGACCCGAGGACAGGCCAAGAGACCCAGTACTTC. Protein: CASSDPRTGQETQYF. This chain connects TRBV25-1 to TRBJ2-5; 7 nucleotides agree with TRBD1. CDR1 MGHDK and CDR2 SYGVNS come from the germline V gene. The J segment lost 1 base and the V segment lost 3 bases, leaving 5 bases of the junction unmatched. This CDR3 spans 15 amino acids. Full variable domain (rest looked up from reference TRBV25-1 and TRBJ2-5): EADIYQTPRYLVIGTGKKITLECSQTMGHDKMYWYQQDPGMELHLIHYSYGVNSTEKGDLSSESTVSRIRTEHFPLTLESARPSHTSQYLCASSDPRTGQETQYFGPGTRLLVL.

The rearrangement uses TRBV7-8 and TRBJ2-1, with 11 bases identical to TRBD2. V lost 1 base and J lost 0; bases outside the gene matches: 5. CDR1 is SGHVS and CDR2 is FQNEAQ in the germline V gene. The CDR3 has 18 residues. CDR3 nucleotide sequence: TGTGCCAGCAGCTTAGGACTAGCGGGAAGGAGCTCCTACAATGAGCAGTTCTTC. As protein: CASSLGLAGRSSYNEQFF.

This clonotype was picked up a small number of times. The chain joins TRBV9 to TRBJ2-1, with D tentatively TRBD2 (5 bases). Germline-derived CDR1 and CDR2 are SGDLS and YYNGEE. This CDR3 is 13 amino acids long. V was shortened by 0 bases and J by 10 bases, with 11 bases between the two germline ends. This chain's CDR3 is CASSVDRTGEQFF. CDR3 DNA sequence: TGTGCCAGCAGCGTAGATAGGACTGGCGAGCAGTTCTTC. The whole variable domain, remainder taken from reference TRBV9 and TRBJ2-1, is DSGVTQTPKHLITATGQRVTLRCSPRSGDLSVYWYQQSLDQGLQFLIQYYNGEERAKGNILERFSAQQFPDLHSELNLSSLELGDSALYFCASSVDRTGEQFFGPGTRLTVL.

This clonotype occurred many times. The chain couples TRBV5-1 to TRBJ2-1; D remains ambiguous. The CDR3 is 14 amino acids. Germline V gene data show CDR1 as SGHRS and CDR2 as YFSETQ. V was pared by 6 bases and J by 4 bases, with 14 bases between. The CDR3 sequence is CASKTDEGYNEQFF. In DNA form, the CDR3 reads TGCGCCAGCAAAACGGACGAAGGGTACAATGAGCAGTTCTTC.

This clonotype was picked up many times. The rearrangement uses TRBV2 and TRBJ2-1; 10 nucleotides align to TRBD1. The germline V gene has CDR1 SNHLY and CDR2 FYNNEI. The CDR3 spans 12 residues. Trimming removed 6 bases from V and 14 bases from J; junction bases left unmatched: 7. The CDR3 DNA sequence: TGTGCCAGCAGCCCTGGGGACAGGGGAAAGTTCTTC. Amino acid sequence: CASSPGDRGKFF.

This clonotype occurred many times. The rearrangement links TRBV6-5 to TRBJ1-2; unclear D gene. V was cut by 9 bases and J by 3 bases, with 8 bases left in between. The CDR3 runs to 11 residues. CDR1 MNHEY and CDR2 SVGAGI come from the germline V gene. The CDR3 loop is CASFDYYGYTF. CDR3 coding DNA: TGTGCCAGTTTCGATTACTATGGCTACACCTTC.

This clonotype was counted many times. The chain joins TRBV5-1 to TRBJ1-6; 9 bases map to TRBD1. The germline V gene has CDR1 SGHRS and CDR2 YFSETQ. The CDR3 spans 15 residues. Trimming took 2 bases from V and 5 from J; bases not matched to a gene: 2. DNA for the CDR3: TGCGCCAGCAGCTTCGGGACAGGGCATAATTCACCCCTCCACTTT. Translating gives CASSFGTGHNSPLHF.